This entry lists 18 T cell receptor beta chains sequenced from one sample in a study of blood T cells in healthy people across ages. Next came a second PCR, run for roughly 6 to 11 cycles, which used a sample-barcoded 5' primer along with a J-beta primer mix. One entry per CDR3 protein, called by TCRdb with MiXCR from the 5' RACE reads. The sample records more than 1 million distinct CDR3 sequences, around 45% being singletons. Sequencing input: blood. These receptors were collected from a woman aged 55-70 years in good health.

Ten or more counts support this clonotype. V and J are TRBV20-1 and TRBJ2-7; D possibly corresponds to TRBD2 (5 bases). The germline gives CDR1 DFQATT, CDR2 SNEGSKA (reference sequence). This CDR3 has 14 residues. Trimming stripped 5 bases from V and 0 bases from J, with 14 bases between. Here the CDR3 DNA reads TGCAGTGCTGCCGGACTCCCGAGCTCCTACGAGCAGTACTTC. Translation: CSAAGLPSSYEQYF.

This clonotype was seen a few times. This chain connects TRBV28 to TRBJ2-7, with a weak D call TRBD1 (6 bases). Trimming shortened V by 5 bases and J by 0 bases, and 14 bases separated the two germline ends. Germline loops: CDR1 MDHEN, CDR2 SYDVKM. The CDR3 extends over 15 amino acids. DNA of the CDR3: TGTGCCAGCAGTGAGAACCGGGACACCTCCTACGAGCAGTACTTC. As protein: CASSENRDTSYEQYF.

This sequence joins TRBV18 and TRBJ2-1; tentatively, D is TRBD1 or TRBD2 (5 bases each). The CDR3 runs to 16 residues. Germline V CDR1 and CDR2: KGHSH, LQKENI. V dropped 2 bases and J dropped 7 bases, with 18 bases sitting between them. The CDR3 DNA reads TGTGCCAGCTCACCATCTCCCCAGGGAGTAGTTAATGAGCAGTTCTTC. This sequence encodes CASSPSPQGVVNEQFF.

This clonotype has a handful of counts. This rearrangement joins TRBV27 to TRBJ2-1; D call uncertain. This CDR3 is 10 amino acids long. V lost 8 bases and J lost 9, with 8 bases in between. Germline CDR1 and CDR2: MNHEY and SMNVEV (reference sequence). Here the CDR3 DNA reads TGTGCCAGCGGCCTTAGTGAGCAGTTCTTC. This translates into CASGLSEQFF.

This clonotype occurred a few times. This chain connects TRBV20-1 to TRBJ2-7; the D is unclear. The CDR3 loop spans 15 amino acids. Trimming pared 0 bases from V and 0 bases from J, leaving 12 bases between. Germline values: CDR1 DFQATT, CDR2 SNEGSKA (reference sequence). The CDR3 loop is CSARDLRPSSYEQYF. In DNA, the CDR3 is TGCAGTGCTAGAGATCTTAGACCGAGCTCCTACGAGCAGTACTTC.

This chain's CDR3 is CASRGAGLTNEKLFF. DNA for the CDR3: TGTGCCAGCAGAGGTGCGGGGCTAACTAATGAAAAACTGTTTTTT. V usage is TRBV5-6 and J usage is TRBJ1-4, with D possibly TRBD1 on 5 matching bases. Trimming took off 5 bases at V and 1 base at J, with 12 bases between the two ends. This CDR3 is 15 amino acids long. Germline lookup yields CDR1 SGHDT and CDR2 YYEEEE.

This clonotype was counted between two and nine times. The chain combines TRBV20-1 with TRBJ2-5; D gene uncertain. V lost 1 base to trimming and J lost 2 bases, with 14 bases between them. The germline CDR1 and CDR2 sequences are DFQATT and SNEGSKA (reference sequence). The CDR3 has 15 residues. As DNA, the CDR3 is TGCAGTGCTAGAGTATCGAATTTACCTCAAGAGACCCAGTACTTC. This sequence encodes CSARVSNLPQETQYF.

The chain carries TRBV20-1 and TRBJ2-7; D is uncertain. The V gene lost 5 bases and the J gene lost 1 base, with 18 bases spanning the gap. The CDR3 spans 15 residues. Germline-derived CDR1 and CDR2 are DFQATT and SNEGSKA (reference sequence). In DNA, the CDR3 is TGCAGTGCTCTCCATAGACTTCCACTGTCCTACGAGCAGTACTTC. This translates into CSALHRLPLSYEQYF.

This clonotype was observed a handful of times. This chain joins TRBV5-1 and TRBJ2-3; 9 bases are a match to TRBD2. The trim removed 0 bases at V and 5 bases at J, leaving 4 bases unmatched. The germline V gene encodes CDR1 SGHRS and CDR2 YFSETQ. This CDR3 spans 15 amino acids. CDR3 in amino acids: CASSLDASGKDTQYF. CDR3 DNA: TGCGCCAGCAGCTTGGACGCTAGCGGGAAAGATACGCAGTATTTT.

The CDR3 here is CASSLDRLSSGANVLTF. DNA for the CDR3: TGTGCCAGCAGCTTAGATCGGCTTAGCTCTGGGGCCAACGTCCTGACTTTC. The rearrangement links TRBV11-2 to TRBJ2-6; no definite D call. From germline, CDR1 is SGHAT and CDR2 FQNNGV. CDR3 size: 17 residues. Trimming stripped 0 bases from V and 0 bases from J, with 9 bases between.

This clonotype occurred a few times. CDR3 loop: CASRDDYSYNEQFF. The CDR3 DNA sequence: TGTGCCAGCAGAGATGACTATTCCTACAATGAGCAGTTCTTC. The rearrangement links TRBV6-2 or TRBV6-3 to TRBJ2-1, with D tentatively TRBD2 (5 bases). V gave up 6 bases and J gave up 1 base, with 10 bases separating them. Per germline, CDR1 MNHEY and CDR2 SVGEGT. The CDR3 extends over 14 amino acids.

V gene TRBV5-1 combines with J gene TRBJ2-7, with 7 bases matching TRBD2. CDR3 size: 15 residues. Trimming at V came to 0 bases and at J to 2 bases, leaving 5 bases not matched to a gene. Germline V CDR1 and CDR2: SGHRS, YFSETQ. This CDR3 reads CASSLAQRGPYEQYF. Here the CDR3 DNA reads TGCGCCAGCAGCTTGGCCCAGCGGGGACCCTACGAGCAGTACTTC.

This chain joins TRBV7-2 and TRBJ2-1, with unresolved D. The length of the CDR3 is 11 residues. Germline V gives CDR1 SGHTA, CDR2 FQGNSA. The ends were cut back, 3 bases at V and 9 bases at J, with 6 bases in the middle. DNA of the CDR3: TGTGCCAGCAGCTTTATCAGTGAGCAGTTCTTC. Its protein is CASSFISEQFF.

The CDR3 DNA reads TGTGCCAGCAGTTACCGAGGACTAGACACAGATACGCAGTATTTT. Translation: CASSYRGLDTDTQYF. This sequence joins TRBV6-5 and TRBJ2-3; 7 bases map to TRBD2. Germline V gene data show CDR1 as MNHEY and CDR2 as SVGAGI. The CDR3 is 15 amino acids. V was clipped by 2 bases and J by 2 bases; unmatched bases: 4.

The chain couples TRBV14 to TRBJ2-5, with no clear D. The J call is in doubt because the DNA end fits TRBJ2-7 better. CDR1 is SGHDN and CDR2 is FVKESK in the germline V gene. This CDR3 is 16 amino acids long. The CDR3, as DNA: TGTGCCAGCAGCCATCCCCAAGGGCTAGACGCCTACGAGCAGTACTTC. Translation gives CASSHPQGLDAYEQYF.

This clonotype was detected only a few times. The rearrangement joins TRBV20-1 to TRBJ2-3; a possible D gene is TRBD2 (6 bases). Trimming pared 6 bases from V and 0 bases from J, leaving 13 bases between. The germline V gene encodes CDR1 DFQATT and CDR2 SNEGSKA (reference sequence). The CDR3 totals 14 residues. CDR3 loop: CSAGGAPSTDTQYF. For the CDR3, the DNA is TGCAGTGCCGGCGGGGCTCCTAGCACAGATACGCAGTATTTT.

The chain uses TRBV11-2 and TRBJ1-1, with D unclear. This CDR3 contains 13 residues. The germline V gene has CDR1 SGHAT and CDR2 FQNNGV. The ends were cut back, 1 base at V and 5 bases at J, with 8 bases in the middle. CDR3 sequence reads: CASSLGGMTEAFF. The CDR3 DNA is TGTGCCAGCAGCTTAGGAGGGATGACTGAAGCTTTCTTT.

As concerns this clonotype: At one of its ends the junction is not consistent with the germline gene, which may arise from a read error. The chain links TRBV5-1 to TRBJ2-7; no clear D gene. CDR3 size: 13 residues. Germline CDR1 and CDR2: SGHRS and YFSETQ. CDR3 in amino acids: CVSSLYSSYEQYF. CDR3 DNA sequence: TGCGTCAGCAGCTTGTACAGTTCCTACGAGCAGTACTTC.